Reported below is one TCR beta chain. The antigen is undetermined. The sample originates from a study of shared clonotypes between healthy human individuals. Findings of the study overall: Only a few donors were included, so the genetic and exposure-history diversity represented was limited.

The assay used deep level. The repertoire was sequenced with immunoSEQ multiplex PCR; TCRdb's copy has only in-frame clones and lacks some. The sample lists some 2,100,000 clones, about 94% seen once, with about 0.13% in the top ten. This CDR3 comprises 17 residues. Per the germline V gene, CDR1 is LNHDA and CDR2 is SQIVND (reference sequence). V trimming: 3 bases; J trimming: 3 bases; junction bases outside the gene matches: 10. The chain carries TRBV19 and TRBJ1-5, with 8 bases lining up with TRBD1. Sample: naive CD4+ T cells sorted from blood. Subset noted: CD45RA+ positively selected. The source is a man aged 18 to 30 in good health. The CDR3 DNA is TGTGCCAGTAGTATCTCAGGGGGCTCTACCCACAATCAGCCCCAGCATTTT. Translated, it gives CASSISGGSTHNQPQHF.